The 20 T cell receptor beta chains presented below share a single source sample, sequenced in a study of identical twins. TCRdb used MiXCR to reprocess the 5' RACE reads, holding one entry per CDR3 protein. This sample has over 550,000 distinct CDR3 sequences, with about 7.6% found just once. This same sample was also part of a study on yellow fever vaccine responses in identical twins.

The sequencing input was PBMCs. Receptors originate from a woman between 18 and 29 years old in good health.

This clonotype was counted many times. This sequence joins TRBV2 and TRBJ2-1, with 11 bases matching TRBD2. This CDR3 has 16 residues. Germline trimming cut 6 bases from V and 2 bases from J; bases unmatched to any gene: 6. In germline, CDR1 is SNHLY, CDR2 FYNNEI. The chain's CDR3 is CASSGPTSGAYNEQFF. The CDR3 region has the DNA TGTGCCAGCAGCGGGCCGACTAGCGGGGCCTACAATGAGCAGTTCTTC.

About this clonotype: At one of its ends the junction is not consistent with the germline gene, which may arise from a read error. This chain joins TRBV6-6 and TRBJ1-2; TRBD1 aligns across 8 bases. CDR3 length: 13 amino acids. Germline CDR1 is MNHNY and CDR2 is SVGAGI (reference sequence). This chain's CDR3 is CASGYATGDGYTF. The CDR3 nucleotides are TGTGCCAGCGGTTACGCGACAGGGGATGGCTACACCTTC.

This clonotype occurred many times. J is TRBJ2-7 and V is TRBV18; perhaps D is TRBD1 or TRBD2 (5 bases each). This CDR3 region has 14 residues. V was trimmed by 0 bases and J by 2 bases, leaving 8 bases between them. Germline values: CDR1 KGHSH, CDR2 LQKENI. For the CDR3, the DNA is TGTGCCAGCTCACCACCGTCGGGGCCCTACGAGCAGTACGTC. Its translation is CASSPPSGPYEQYV.

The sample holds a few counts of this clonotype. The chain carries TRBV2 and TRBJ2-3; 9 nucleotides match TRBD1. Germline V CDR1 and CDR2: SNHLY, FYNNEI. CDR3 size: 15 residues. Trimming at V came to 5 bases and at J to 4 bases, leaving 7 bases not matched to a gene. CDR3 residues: CASSSTGGDADTQYF. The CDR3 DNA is TGTGCCAGCAGTTCTACAGGGGGCGACGCAGATACGCAGTATTTT. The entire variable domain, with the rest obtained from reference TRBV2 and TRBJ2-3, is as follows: EPEVTQTPSHQVTQMGQEVILRCVPISNHLYFYWYRQILGQKVEFLVSFYNNEISEKSEIFDDQFSVERPDGSNFTLKIRSTKLEDSAMYFCASSSTGGDADTQYFGPGTRLTVL.

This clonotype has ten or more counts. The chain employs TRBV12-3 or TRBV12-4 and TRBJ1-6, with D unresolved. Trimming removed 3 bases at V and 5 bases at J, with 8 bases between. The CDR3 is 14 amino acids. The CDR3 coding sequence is TGTGCCAGCAGTTTGCTCGGAAATAATTCACCCCTCCACTTT. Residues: CASSLLGNNSPLHF.

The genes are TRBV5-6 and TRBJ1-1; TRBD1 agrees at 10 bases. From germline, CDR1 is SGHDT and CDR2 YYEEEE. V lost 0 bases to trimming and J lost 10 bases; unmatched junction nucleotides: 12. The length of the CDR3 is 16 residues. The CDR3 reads CASSLAIDRGLHLAFF. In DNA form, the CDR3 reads TGTGCCAGCAGCTTGGCCATAGACAGGGGGCTTCATTTAGCTTTCTTT.

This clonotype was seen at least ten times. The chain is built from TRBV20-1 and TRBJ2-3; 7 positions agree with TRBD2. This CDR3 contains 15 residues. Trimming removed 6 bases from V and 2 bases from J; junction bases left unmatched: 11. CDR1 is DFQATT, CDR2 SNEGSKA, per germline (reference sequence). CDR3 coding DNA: TGCAGTGCACCGAGGAGCGGGGACCTCACAGATACGCAGTATTTT. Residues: CSAPRSGDLTDTQYF.

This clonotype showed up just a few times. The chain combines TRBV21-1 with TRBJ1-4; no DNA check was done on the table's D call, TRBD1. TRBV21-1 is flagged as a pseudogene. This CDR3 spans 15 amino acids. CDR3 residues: CASSKGGGPNEKLFF. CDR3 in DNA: TGTGCCAGCAGCAAAGGAGGGGGACCTAATGAAAAACTGTTTTTT.

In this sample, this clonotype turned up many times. In DNA, the CDR3 is TGTGCCAGCAGCCAAGACTATTATGAGCAGTTCTTC. Its translation: CASSQDYYEQFF. This chain connects TRBV12-3 or TRBV12-4 to TRBJ2-1; possible D gene TRBD2, 5 bases. CDR3 length: 12 residues. Trimming cost V 6 bases and J 8 bases, with 11 bases left between them.

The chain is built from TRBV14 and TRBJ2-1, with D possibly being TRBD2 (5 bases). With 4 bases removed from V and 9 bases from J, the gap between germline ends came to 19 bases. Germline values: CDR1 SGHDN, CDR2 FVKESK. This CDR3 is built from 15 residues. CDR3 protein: CASSPRGFLAGEQFF. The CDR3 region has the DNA TGTGCCAGCAGCCCCCGGGGATTCCTTGCGGGTGAGCAGTTCTTC.

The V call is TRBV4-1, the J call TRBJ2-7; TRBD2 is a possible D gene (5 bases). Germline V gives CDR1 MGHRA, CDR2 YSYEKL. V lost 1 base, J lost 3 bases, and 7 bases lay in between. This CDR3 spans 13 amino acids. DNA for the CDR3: TGCGCCAGCAGCCAAGGAGGGTTCTACGAGCAGTACTTC. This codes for CASSQGGFYEQYF.

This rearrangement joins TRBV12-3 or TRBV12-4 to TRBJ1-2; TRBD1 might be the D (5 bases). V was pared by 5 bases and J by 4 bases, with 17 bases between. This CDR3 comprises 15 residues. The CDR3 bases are TGTGCCAGCAGTGTCCGGGACCAACCCCCCTATGGCTACACCTTC. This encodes CASSVRDQPPYGYTF.

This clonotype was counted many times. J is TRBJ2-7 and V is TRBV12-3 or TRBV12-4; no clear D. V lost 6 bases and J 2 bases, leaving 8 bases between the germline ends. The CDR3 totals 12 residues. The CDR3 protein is CASSYSAYEQYF. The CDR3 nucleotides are TGTGCCAGCAGCTACAGTGCCTACGAGCAGTACTTC.

The CDR3 bases are TGTGCCACCCACCTACTAGCGGGAGCAGCCAGGGATACGCAGTATTTT. It specifies CATHLLAGAARDTQYF. The genes are TRBV6-1 and TRBJ2-3; TRBD2 matches 11 bases. The CDR3 is made up of 16 amino acids. V lost 10 bases, J lost 6 bases, and 15 bases stayed unmatched. Germline lookup yields CDR1 MNHNS and CDR2 SASEGT.

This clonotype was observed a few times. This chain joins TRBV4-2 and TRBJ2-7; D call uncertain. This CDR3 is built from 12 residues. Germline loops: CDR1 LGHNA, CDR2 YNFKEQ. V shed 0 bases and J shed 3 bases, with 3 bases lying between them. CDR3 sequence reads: CASSQESYEQYF. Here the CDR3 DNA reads TGTGCCAGCAGCCAAGAAAGCTACGAGCAGTACTTC.

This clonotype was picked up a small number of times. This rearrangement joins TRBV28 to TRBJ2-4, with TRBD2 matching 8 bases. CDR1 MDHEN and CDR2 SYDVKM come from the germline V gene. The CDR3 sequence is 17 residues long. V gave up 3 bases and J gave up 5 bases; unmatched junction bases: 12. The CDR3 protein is CASSFSGTRSLQNIQYF. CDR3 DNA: TGTGCCAGCAGTTTTAGCGGGACTAGAAGCCTACAAAACATTCAGTACTTC.

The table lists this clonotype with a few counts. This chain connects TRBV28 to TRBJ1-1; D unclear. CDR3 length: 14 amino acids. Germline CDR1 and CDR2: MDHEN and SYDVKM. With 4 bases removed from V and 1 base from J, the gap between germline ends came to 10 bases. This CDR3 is CASSWPGTNTEAFF. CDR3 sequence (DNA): TGTGCCAGCAGTTGGCCAGGAACGAACACTGAAGCTTTCTTT.

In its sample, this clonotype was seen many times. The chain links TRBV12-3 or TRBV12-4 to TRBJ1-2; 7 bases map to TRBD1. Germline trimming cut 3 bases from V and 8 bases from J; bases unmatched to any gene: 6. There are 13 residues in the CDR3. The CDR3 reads CASSLDRGPGYTF. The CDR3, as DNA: TGTGCCAGCAGTTTGGATAGGGGGCCCGGCTACACCTTC.

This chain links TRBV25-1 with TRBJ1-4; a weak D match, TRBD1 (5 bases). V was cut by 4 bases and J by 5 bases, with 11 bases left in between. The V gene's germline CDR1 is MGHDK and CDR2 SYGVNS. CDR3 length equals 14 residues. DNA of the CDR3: TGTGCCAGCAGTGGGGGACGGACAAATGAAAAACTGTTTTTT. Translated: CASSGGRTNEKLFF. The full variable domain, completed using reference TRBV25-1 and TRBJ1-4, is EADIYQTPRYLVIGTGKKITLECSQTMGHDKMYWYQQDPGMELHLIHYSYGVNSTEKGDLSSESTVSRIRTEHFPLTLESARPSHTSQYLCASSGGRTNEKLFFGSGTQLSVL.

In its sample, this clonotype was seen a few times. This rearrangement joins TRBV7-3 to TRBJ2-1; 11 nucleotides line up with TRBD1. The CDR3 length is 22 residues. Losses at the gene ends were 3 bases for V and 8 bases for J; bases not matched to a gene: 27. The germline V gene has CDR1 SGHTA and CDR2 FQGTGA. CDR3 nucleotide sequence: TGTGCCAGCAGCTTTAACCGGACAGGGGGCCCCACACCGTATCTAGCGTACTATGAGCAGTTCTTC. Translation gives CASSFNRTGGPTPYLAYYEQFF.